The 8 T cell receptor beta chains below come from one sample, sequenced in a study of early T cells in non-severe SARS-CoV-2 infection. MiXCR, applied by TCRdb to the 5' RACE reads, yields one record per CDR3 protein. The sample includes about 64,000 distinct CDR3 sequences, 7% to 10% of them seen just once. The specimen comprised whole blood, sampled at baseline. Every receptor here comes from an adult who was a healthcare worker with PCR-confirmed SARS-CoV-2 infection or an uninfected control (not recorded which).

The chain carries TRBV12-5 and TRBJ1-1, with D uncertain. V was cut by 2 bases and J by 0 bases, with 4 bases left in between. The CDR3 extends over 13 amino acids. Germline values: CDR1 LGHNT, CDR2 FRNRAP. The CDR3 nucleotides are TGTGCTAGTGGTTTGAAAGTGAACACTGAAGCTTTCTTT. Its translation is CASGLKVNTEAFF.

This chain's CDR3 is CASSLAGRIDEQFF. In nucleotides, the CDR3 is TGTGCCAGCAGTCTAGCGGGAAGGATTGATGAGCAGTTCTTC. This chain joins TRBV2 and TRBJ2-1, with 9 bases that match TRBD2. The CDR3 totals 14 residues. The V segment lost 5 bases and the J segment 8 bases; nucleotides outside the gene matches: 7. Germline V gives CDR1 SNHLY, CDR2 FYNNEI.

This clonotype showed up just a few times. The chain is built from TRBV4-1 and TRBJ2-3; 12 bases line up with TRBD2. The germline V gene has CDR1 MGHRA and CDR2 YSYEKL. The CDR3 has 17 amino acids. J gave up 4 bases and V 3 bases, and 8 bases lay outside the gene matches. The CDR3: CASSQMTSGSEADTQYF. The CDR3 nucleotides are TGCGCCAGCAGCCAGATGACTAGCGGGAGTGAGGCAGATACGCAGTATTTT.

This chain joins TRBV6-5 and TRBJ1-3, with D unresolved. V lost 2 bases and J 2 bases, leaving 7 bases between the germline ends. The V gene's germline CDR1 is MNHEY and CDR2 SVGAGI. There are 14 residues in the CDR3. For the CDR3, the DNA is TGTGCCAGCAGTTACACGGGCGCTGGAAACACCATATATTTT. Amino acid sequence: CASSYTGAGNTIYF.

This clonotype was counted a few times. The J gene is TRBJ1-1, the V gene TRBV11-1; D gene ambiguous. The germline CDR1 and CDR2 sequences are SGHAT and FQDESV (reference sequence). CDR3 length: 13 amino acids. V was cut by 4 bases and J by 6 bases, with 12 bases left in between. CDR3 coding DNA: TGTGCCAGCAGCTCGCGAATGTTCGCTGAAGCTTTCTTT. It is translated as CASSSRMFAEAFF.

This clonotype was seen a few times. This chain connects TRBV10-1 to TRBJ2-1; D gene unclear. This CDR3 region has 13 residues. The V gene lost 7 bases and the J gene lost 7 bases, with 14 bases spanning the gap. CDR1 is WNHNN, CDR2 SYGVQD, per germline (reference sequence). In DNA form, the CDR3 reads TGCGCCAGCAACGGTAGCTTAGGGAATGAGCAGTTCTTC. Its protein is CASNGSLGNEQFF.

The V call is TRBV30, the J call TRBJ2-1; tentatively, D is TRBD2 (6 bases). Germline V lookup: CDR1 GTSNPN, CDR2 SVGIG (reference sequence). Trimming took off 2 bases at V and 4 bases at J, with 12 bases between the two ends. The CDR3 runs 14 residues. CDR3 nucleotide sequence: TGTGCCTGGAGTACGGGAGTATCATACAATGAGCAGTTCTTC. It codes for CAWSTGVSYNEQFF.

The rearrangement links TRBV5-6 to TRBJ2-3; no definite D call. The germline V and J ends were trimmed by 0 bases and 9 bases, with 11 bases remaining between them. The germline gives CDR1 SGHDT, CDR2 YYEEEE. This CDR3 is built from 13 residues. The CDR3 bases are TGTGCCAGCAGCTTGGGCGGACCACGGACGCAGTATTTT. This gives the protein CASSLGGPRTQYF.